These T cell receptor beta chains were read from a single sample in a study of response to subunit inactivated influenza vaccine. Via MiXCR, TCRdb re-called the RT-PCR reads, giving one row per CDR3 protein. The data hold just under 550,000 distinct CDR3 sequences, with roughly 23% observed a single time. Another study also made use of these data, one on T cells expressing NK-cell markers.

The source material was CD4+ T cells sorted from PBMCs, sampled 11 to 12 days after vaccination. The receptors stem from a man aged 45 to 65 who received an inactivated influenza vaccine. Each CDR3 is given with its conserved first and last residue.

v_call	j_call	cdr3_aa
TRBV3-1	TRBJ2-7	CASSLSGFRYEQYF
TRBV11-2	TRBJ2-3	CASSFGGRVVDTQYF
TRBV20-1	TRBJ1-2	CSARDKPGQGYGYTF
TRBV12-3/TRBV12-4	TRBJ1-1	CASSPNRVKTEAFF
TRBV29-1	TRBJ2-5	CSVGLSRETQYF
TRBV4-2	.	CASSQDSGGAPQDTQHF
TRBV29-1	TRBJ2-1	CSVAGVGEQFF
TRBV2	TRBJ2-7	CASSRVGGLYEQYF
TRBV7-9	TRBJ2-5	CASSPTGTSTQYF
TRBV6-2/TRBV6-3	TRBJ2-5	CASSTQSLGLQETQYF
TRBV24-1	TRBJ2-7	CATSDVLADSEQYF
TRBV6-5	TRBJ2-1	CASSYSGQGSNEQFF
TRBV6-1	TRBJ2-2	CATRRGTNTGELFF
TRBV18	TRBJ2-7	CASSPSAVLYEQYF
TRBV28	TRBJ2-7	CASSRDFPYEQYF
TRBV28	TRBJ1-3	CASSRPTSSGNTIYF
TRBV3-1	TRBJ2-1	CASSQGTGIWNEQFF
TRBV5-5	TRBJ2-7	CASSLVLREQYF
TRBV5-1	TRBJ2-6	CASSSSRELGSGANVLTF
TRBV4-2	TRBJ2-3	CASSLDPSGGSGYF
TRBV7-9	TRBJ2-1	CASSPARVDNEQFF
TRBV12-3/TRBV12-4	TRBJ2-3	CASSLRTEPDTQYF
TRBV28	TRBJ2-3	CASGPGGGGDTQYF